Listed here are 20 T cell receptor beta chains from one sample, sequenced in a study of T cells in Graves' hyperthyroidism and ophthalmopathy. The source material, RNA transcripts, was used to amplify TCR beta CDR3 regions. HTBI primers were employed in a first-round RT-PCR of the TCR CDR3. TCRdb independently ran MiXCR on the multiplex PCR reads; one entry per CDR3 protein. The table lists about 740,000 distinct CDR3 sequences, 12% to 15% of them singletons, with roughly 10% in the top ten. The specimen sequenced was blood. These receptors were obtained from a woman aged 18-29 years with Graves' hyperthyroidism.

This chain uses TRBV19 with TRBJ2-2, with 7 bases aligning to TRBD1. Trimming removed 6 bases from V and 0 bases from J; junction bases left unmatched: 7. The CDR3 sequence is 16 residues long. From germline, CDR1 is LNHDA and CDR2 SQIVND (reference sequence). CDR3 DNA: TGTGCCAGTAGGCGCAGGGACAGCGCGAACACCGGGGAGCTGTTTTTT. As protein: CASRRRDSANTGELFF.

This clonotype was observed at least ten times. The chain uses TRBV7-9 and TRBJ1-1; D might be TRBD1 (6 bases). V was shortened by 5 bases and J by 4 bases, with 20 bases between the two germline ends. The germline CDR1 and CDR2 sequences are SEHNR and FQNEAQ (reference sequence). This CDR3 is built from 16 residues. DNA of the CDR3: TGTGCCAGCAGCGCCCGAGGGGGACCCTGGCCCACTGAAGCTTTCTTT. Protein: CASSARGGPWPTEAFF.

This clonotype appeared many times. The V gene is TRBV12-5, the J gene TRBJ2-3, with 7 bases aligning to TRBD2. CDR1 is LGHNT, CDR2 FRNRAP, per germline. The CDR3 extends over 15 amino acids. The V and J ends lost 1 base and 2 bases, in that order; junction bases with no gene match: 3. The CDR3 nucleotides read TGTGCTAGTGGTTTGGGGACTAGTTTCACAGATACGCAGTATTTT. Translating gives CASGLGTSFTDTQYF.

At least ten counts were recorded for this clonotype. The chain couples TRBV20-1 to TRBJ2-1; a weak D match, TRBD1 (5 bases). Germline values: CDR1 DFQATT, CDR2 SNEGSKA (reference sequence). The CDR3 totals 12 residues. Trimming removed 3 bases at V and 4 bases at J, with 7 bases between. The CDR3 protein is CSASDSYNEQFF. The CDR3 bases are TGCAGTGCTAGTGACAGTTACAATGAGCAGTTCTTC.

This clonotype appeared many times. This rearrangement joins TRBV28 to TRBJ2-1, with 7 nucleotides matching TRBD2. V trimming: 5 bases; J trimming: 7 bases; junction bases outside the gene matches: 2. The CDR3 is 12 amino acids. Germline lookup yields CDR1 MDHEN and CDR2 SYDVKM. CDR3 sequence (DNA): TGTGCCAGCAGTGTTAGCGGGAATGAGCAGTTCTTC. It is translated as CASSVSGNEQFF.

The table lists this clonotype with a few counts. V usage is TRBV20-1 and J usage is TRBJ1-2, with 12 bases aligning to TRBD1. V gave up 4 bases and J gave up 8 bases; unmatched junction bases: 5. Germline CDR1 DFQATT, CDR2 SNEGSKA (reference sequence). The CDR3 is 13 residues long. The CDR3 sequence: CSAIGTGGAGYTF. The CDR3, as DNA: TGCAGTGCTATTGGGACAGGGGGCGCGGGCTACACCTTC.

This clonotype was seen only a few times. The rearrangement uses TRBV10-3 and TRBJ1-3, with a possible D match to TRBD1 (6 bases). Trimming stripped 8 bases from V and 2 bases from J, with 10 bases between. CDR3 length equals 13 residues. From germline, CDR1 is ENHRY and CDR2 SYGVKD. The CDR3: CAIGQGTGNTIYF. As DNA, the CDR3 is TGTGCCATCGGCCAGGGGACTGGAAACACCATATATTTT.

The V call is TRBV28, the J call TRBJ2-5; the D gene is possibly TRBD1 (5 bases). V lost 6 bases and J 1 base, leaving 9 bases between the germline ends. Germline CDR1 is MDHEN and CDR2 is SYDVKM. The CDR3 is 13 residues long. DNA for the CDR3: TGTGCCAGCAGCCACAGGACCCAAGAGACCCAGTACTTC. Translating gives CASSHRTQETQYF.

In this sample, this clonotype turned up a few times. The chain combines TRBV29-1 with TRBJ2-5, with a tentative D call TRBD2 (6 bases). Germline values: CDR1 SQVTM, CDR2 ANQGSEA. Trimming shortened V by 1 base and J by 4 bases, and 7 bases separated the two germline ends. The CDR3 spans 12 residues. CDR3 amino acids: CSVEGGGETQYF. The CDR3 DNA follows: TGCAGCGTTGAAGGGGGAGGAGAGACCCAGTACTTC.

The chain couples TRBV4-1 to TRBJ2-5, with a weak D call TRBD1 (6 bases). This CDR3 comprises 16 residues. V lost 4 bases to trimming and J lost 5 bases, with 20 bases between them. Germline CDR1 is MGHRA and CDR2 is YSYEKL. CDR3 DNA: TGCGCCAGCAGCCTGGGGGCAGGGCCCAACGGGGAGACCCAGTACTTC. Its translation is CASSLGAGPNGETQYF.

This clonotype came up many times. This chain uses TRBV7-9 with TRBJ2-7, with 9 bases aligning to TRBD1. The CDR3 sequence is 15 residues long. V shed 5 bases, J shed 2 bases, and the junction held 7 bases outside the gene matches. Germline lookup yields CDR1 SEHNR and CDR2 FQNEAQ (reference sequence). In DNA, the CDR3 is TGTGCCAGCAGCCGAACAGGGGGCTCTCCCTACGAGCAGTACTTC. This translates into CASSRTGGSPYEQYF. The entire variable domain, with the rest obtained from reference TRBV7-9 and TRBJ2-7, is as follows: DTGVSQNPRHKITKRGQNVTFRCDPISEHNRLYWYRQTLGQGPEFLTYFQNEAQLEKSRLLSDRFSAERPKGSFSTLEIQRTEQGDSAMYLCASSRTGGSPYEQYFGPGTRLTVT.

This clonotype was recorded at least ten times. The V gene is TRBV30, the J gene TRBJ1-4; no reliable D call. Trimming stripped 2 bases from V and 7 bases from J, with 17 bases between. Germline V gene lookup returns CDR1 GTSNPN and CDR2 SVGIG (reference sequence). The length of the CDR3 is 15 residues. CDR3 in amino acids: CAWSPHAILFEKLFF. The CDR3 DNA follows: TGTGCCTGGAGTCCCCACGCTATCCTCTTTGAAAAACTGTTTTTT.

This clonotype has only a few counts. J is TRBJ2-6 and V is TRBV6-1; D is perhaps TRBD1 (6 bases). Trimming removed 6 bases at V and 0 bases at J, with 18 bases between. The CDR3 covers 18 residues. CDR1 is MNHNS, CDR2 SASEGT, per germline. The DNA of the CDR3 is TGTGCCAGCAGCGACTTACAGGACAGCAACTCTGGGGCCAACGTCCTGACTTTC. Translated: CASSDLQDSNSGANVLTF.

This chain links TRBV6-2 or TRBV6-3 with TRBJ1-2; TRBD1 is a possible D gene (5 bases). CDR1 and CDR2 from the germline V gene are MNHEY and SVGEGT. Deletions cut 6 bases from V and 6 bases from J, with 20 bases between. The CDR3 consists of 15 residues. CDR3 protein: CASSPTWTSADGYTF. DNA of the CDR3: TGTGCCAGCAGCCCTACTTGGACAAGTGCGGATGGCTACACCTTC.

This clonotype has ten or more counts. The chain carries TRBV30 and TRBJ1-1; D remains unclear. With 4 bases removed from V and 0 bases from J, the gap between germline ends came to 18 bases. The CDR3 has 16 residues. From germline, CDR1 is GTSNPN and CDR2 SVGIG (reference sequence). The CDR3 nucleotides read TGTGCCTGGACCCCATCCCCAAGTCCGATGAACACTGAAGCTTTCTTT. Its translation: CAWTPSPSPMNTEAFF.

The chain combines TRBV10-3 with TRBJ2-1; D is perhaps TRBD1 or TRBD2 (5 bases each). CDR3 length equals 15 residues. The germline V and J ends were trimmed by 4 bases and 6 bases, with 16 bases remaining between them. Germline V CDR1 and CDR2: ENHRY, SYGVKD. Here the CDR3 reads CAISAGAGPPNEQFF. As DNA, the CDR3 is TGTGCCATCAGTGCCGGGGCAGGGCCCCCCAATGAGCAGTTCTTC.

Only one count was recorded for this clonotype. This may arise from a read error, as a much more abundant clone is one base away. The chain combines TRBV13 with TRBJ2-7, with D perhaps matching TRBD1 (6 bases). TRBJ2-1 matches the DNA end more closely, so the J call is doubtful. CDR3 length: 13 residues. Germline CDR1 is PRHDT and CDR2 is FYEKMQ (reference sequence). The chain's CDR3 is CASTFRGGYEQFF. DNA of the CDR3: TGTGCCAGCACCTTCCGAGGGGGTTACGAGCAGTTCTTC.

This clonotype was seen repeatedly, ten times or more. V gene TRBV24-1 combines with J gene TRBJ2-1; 14 nucleotides line up with TRBD2. Germline lookup yields CDR1 KGHDR and CDR2 SFDVKD. After removal of 2 bases from V and 0 bases from J, the junction contained 2 bases not matched to a gene. CDR3 size: 18 residues. In DNA form, the CDR3 reads TGTGCCACCAGTGATTCGGGACTAGCGGGAGTCTCCTACAATGAGCAGTTCTTC. This translates into CATSDSGLAGVSYNEQFF.

This clonotype has just a few counts. DNA for the CDR3: TGTGCCAGCTCACCACCTGACAGGGGGGCTGTTAACACTGAAGCTTTCTTT. Residues: CASSPPDRGAVNTEAFF. The V gene is TRBV18, the J gene TRBJ1-1; the match to TRBD1 covers 9 bases. This CDR3 is 17 amino acids long. V was clipped by 0 bases and J by 2 bases; unmatched bases: 7. CDR1 is KGHSH, CDR2 LQKENI, per germline.

V usage is TRBV7-9 and J usage is TRBJ2-2; D may be TRBD1 (6 bases). CDR1 and CDR2 from the germline V gene are SEHNR and FQNEAQ (reference sequence). The CDR3 length is 18 residues. V dropped 3 bases and J dropped 4 bases, with 21 bases sitting between them. CDR3 bases: TGTGCCAGCAGCTTCCCCTCCCAGACAGGAAAAGTCACCGGGGAGCTGTTTTTT. Translation gives CASSFPSQTGKVTGELFF.